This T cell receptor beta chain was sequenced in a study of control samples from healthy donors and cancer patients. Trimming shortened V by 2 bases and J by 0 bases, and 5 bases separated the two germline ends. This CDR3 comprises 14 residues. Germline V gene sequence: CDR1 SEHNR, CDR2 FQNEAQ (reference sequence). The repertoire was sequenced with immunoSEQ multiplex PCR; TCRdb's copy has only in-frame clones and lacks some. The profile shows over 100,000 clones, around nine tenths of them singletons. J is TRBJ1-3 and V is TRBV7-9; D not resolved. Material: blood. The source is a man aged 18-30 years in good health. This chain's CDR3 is CASSLTVSGNTIYF. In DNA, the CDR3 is TGTGCCAGCAGCTTAACAGTCTCTGGAAACACCATATATTTT.